This T cell receptor (beta chain) was sequenced for a study of blood T cell repertoires in COVID-19. Per the study methods: Amplification with reference gene primers provided the estimates of nucleated cell counts. TCRdb's copy holds only in-frame clones and misses some; the assay was immunoSEQ multiplex PCR. The D gene and trimming were derived from the DNA, and the V and J assignments and clone size from that table. The sample comprises around 140,000 clones, about four fifths of which are singletons, and about 18% rests with the top ten. Trimming pared 2 bases from V and 5 bases from J, leaving 21 bases between. CDR3 length equals 17 residues. Germline V gene lookup returns CDR1 KGHSH and CDR2 LQKENI.

This chain links TRBV18 with TRBJ1-1; D possibly corresponds to TRBD1 (6 bases). The sequence was collected from a woman of 80 years or more with acute or convalescent COVID-19. The sequenced sample was peripheral blood. CDR3 sequence reads: CASSPSRAGEGLTEAFF. The CDR3 region has the DNA TGTGCCAGCTCACCAAGCCGTGCAGGGGAAGGGTTAACTGAAGCTTTCTTT.